One and the same sample provided the 19 T cell receptor beta chains below, sequenced in a study of Ad26.COV2.S vaccination and SARS-CoV-2 variants (dated by TCRdb to about 2021). What the treatment or condition label conveys for this sample: roughly 19 received Ad26.COV2.S at low or high dose, single or two shots; 5 received placebo; per-sample allocation not given. Repertoires of vaccine and placebo recipients were sequenced from samples taken on day 63 after the first injection. Libraries were built with the immunoSEQ multiplex PCR assay. TCRdb mirrors the immuneACCESS table, restricted to in-frame sequences. Some clones are absent from its copies; in checked studies, under half trace to an unresolved V gene, and the reason for the others is unknown. This sample gives about 680,000 clones in total; around 92% of them show up just once. Of the sample, over 1.3% falls within the top ten clones.

The sequencing used peripheral blood, collected in a trial of Ad26.COV2.S vaccine versus placebo. The receptors shown here come from a person aged 18-65 years who received the Ad26.COV2.S COVID-19 vaccine or a placebo.

The chain carries TRBV9 and TRBJ2-7; D is undetermined. The CDR3 covers 14 residues. Germline V gene data show CDR1 as SGDLS and CDR2 as YYNGEE. V was clipped by 0 bases and J by 1 base, with 8 bases between them. This chain's CDR3 is CASSVGRASYEQYF. Written as DNA, the CDR3 is TGTGCCAGCAGCGTAGGGAGAGCTTCCTACGAGCAGTACTTC.

The chain links TRBV13 to TRBJ2-7; TRBD2 might be the D (6 bases). V was clipped by 0 bases and J by 6 bases, with 12 bases between them. The CDR3 sequence is 14 residues long. Germline CDR1 PRHDT, CDR2 FYEKMQ (reference sequence). CDR3 in amino acids: CASSLGSGSAEQYF. The CDR3 DNA is TGTGCCAGCAGCTTAGGAAGCGGGTCGGCCGAGCAGTACTTC.

V gene TRBV6-4 combines with J gene TRBJ1-6; D ambiguous. CDR1 is MRHNA and CDR2 is SNTAGT in the germline V gene. This CDR3 contains 15 residues. The V and J ends lost 5 bases and 7 bases respectively, with 15 bases between them. CDR3 in amino acids: CASSPSRAGNSPLHF. In DNA, the CDR3 is TGTGCCAGCAGTCCGTCGAGGGCAGGAAATTCACCCCTCCACTTT.

CDR3 DNA: TGTGCCAGCAGCCAAATAAACTACGAGCAGTACTTC. Translating it yields CASSQINYEQYF. The chain has TRBV3-1 (or the pseudogene TRBV3-2) and TRBJ2-7; D is uncertain. Looked up from germline, CDR1 is LGHDT and CDR2 is YNNKEL (reference sequence). There are 12 residues in the CDR3. Trimming took off 2 bases at V and 3 bases at J, with 5 bases between the two ends.

This CDR3 is CASSMGQWDSSYNSPLHF. For the CDR3, the DNA is TGTGCCAGTAGTATGGGACAGTGGGATAGCTCCTATAATTCACCCCTCCACTTT. This chain links TRBV19 with TRBJ1-6, with 7 bases that match TRBD1. After removal of 3 bases from V and 0 bases from J, the junction contained 8 bases not matched to a gene. Per the germline V gene, CDR1 is LNHDA and CDR2 is SQIVND (reference sequence). There are 18 residues in the CDR3. The whole variable domain, remainder taken from reference TRBV19 and TRBJ1-6, is DGGITQSPKYLFRKEGQNVTLSCEQNLNHDAMYWYRQDPGQGLRLIYYSQIVNDFQKGDIAEGYSVSREKKESFPLTVTSAQKNPTAFYLCASSMGQWDSSYNSPLHFGNGTRLTVT.

The gene calls are TRBV5-4 and TRBJ1-1, with D hard to call. V shed 0 bases and J shed 6 bases, with 9 bases lying between them. The CDR3 spans 13 residues. Germline lookup yields CDR1 SGHNT and CDR2 YYREEE (reference sequence). The CDR3 region is CASSLVASSEAFF. Here the CDR3 DNA reads TGTGCCAGCAGCTTGGTTGCCAGCTCTGAAGCTTTCTTT.

CDR3 amino acids: CASSPRAGRGGELFF. CDR3 bases: TGTGCCAGCAGCCCGAGGGCAGGGCGAGGCGGGGAGCTGTTTTTT. This chain joins TRBV9 and TRBJ2-2; D may be TRBD1 or TRBD2 (5 bases each). V lost 4 bases, J lost 7 bases, and 17 bases lay in between. Germline-derived CDR1 and CDR2 are SGDLS and YYNGEE. This CDR3 region has 15 residues. The entire variable domain, with the rest obtained from reference TRBV9 and TRBJ2-2, is as follows: DSGVTQTPKHLITATGQRVTLRCSPRSGDLSVYWYQQSLDQGLQFLIQYYNGEERAKGNILERFSAQQFPDLHSELNLSSLELGDSALYFCASSPRAGRGGELFFGEGSRLTVL.

The chain uses TRBV5-1 and TRBJ2-3; 11 bases agree with TRBD2. V was pared by 1 base and J by 4 bases, with 5 bases of the junction left unmatched. The length of the CDR3 is 16 residues. Germline V gene lookup returns CDR1 SGHRS and CDR2 YFSETQ. The CDR3 sequence is CASSLRLAGGADTQYF. CDR3 sequence (DNA): TGCGCCAGCAGCTTGAGGCTAGCGGGGGGCGCAGATACGCAGTATTTT.

The CDR3 protein is CASILRAGFWRSTEAFF. The CDR3 DNA sequence: TGTGCCAGCATCCTGCGAGCGGGTTTCTGGCGAAGTACTGAAGCTTTCTTT. This sequence joins TRBV21-1 and TRBJ1-1. TRBV21-1 is listed as a pseudogene. The CDR3 length is 17 residues.

This clone is a singleton in its sample. The chain combines TRBV18 with TRBJ1-2; no clear D. V shed 8 bases and J shed 4 bases, with 17 bases lying between them. Germline V gene lookup returns CDR1 KGHSH and CDR2 LQKENI. This CDR3 is 14 amino acids long. CDR3 bases: TGTGCCAGCCACCCCACAGCCACGACCTATGGCTACACCTTC. Encoded protein: CASHPTATTYGYTF. Full variable domain (rest looked up from reference TRBV18 and TRBJ1-2): NAGVMQNPRHLVRRRGQEARLRCSPMKGHSHVYWYRQLPEEGLKFMVYLQKENIIDESGMPKERFSAEFPKEGPSILRIQQVVRGDSAAYFCASHPTATTYGYTFGSGTRLTVV.

This chain joins TRBV4-1 and TRBJ2-2; no clear D. The CDR3 is made up of 14 amino acids. Germline CDR1 and CDR2: MGHRA and YSYEKL. Deletions cut 4 bases from V and 1 base from J, with 7 bases between. CDR3 residues: CASSLALNTGELFF. As DNA, the CDR3 is TGCGCCAGCAGCCTGGCGCTGAACACCGGGGAGCTGTTTTTT.

The chain is built from TRBV9 and TRBJ1-2, with D hard to call. This CDR3 is 15 amino acids long. Looked up from germline, CDR1 is SGDLS and CDR2 is YYNGEE. The ends were cut back, 4 bases at V and 0 bases at J, with 13 bases in the middle. The CDR3 nucleotides read TGTGCCAGCAGCCCAGGAACAAACCCTAACTATGGCTACACCTTC. This gives the protein CASSPGTNPNYGYTF.

This chain uses TRBV6-2 or TRBV6-3 with TRBJ2-3; 7 positions agree with TRBD2. CDR1 is MNHEY and CDR2 is SVGEGT in the germline V gene. CDR3 length: 14 amino acids. J was trimmed by 2 bases and V by 5 bases; bases with no gene match: 4. Written as DNA, the CDR3 is TGTGCCAGCAGTATAGCGGGCTCCACAGATACGCAGTATTTT. It encodes CASSIAGSTDTQYF.

The chain links TRBV18 to TRBJ2-1; either TRBD1 or TRBD2 may fit D (6 bases each). V lost 0 bases and J lost 9, with 12 bases in between. This CDR3 is 14 amino acids long. Germline V gene sequence: CDR1 KGHSH, CDR2 LQKENI. CDR3 DNA sequence: TGTGCCAGCTCACCACCATCCGGGGGCGGTGAGCAGTTCTTC. Its protein product is CASSPPSGGGEQFF.

This clone was seen only once. V gene TRBV19 combines with J gene TRBJ2-5; possibly TRBD1 for D (6 bases). The V end was cut by 4 bases, the J end by 5 bases, with 17 bases between. This CDR3 has 15 amino acids. Germline V gene data show CDR1 as LNHDA and CDR2 as SQIVND (reference sequence). In DNA form, the CDR3 reads TGTGCCAGTAGTAGAGGGCAGGGGCGTTATGAGACCCAGTACTTC. Translated, it gives CASSRGQGRYETQYF.

The J gene is TRBJ2-1, the V gene TRBV5-1; TRBD2 agrees at 16 bases. There are 18 residues in the CDR3. The V and J ends lost 4 bases and 10 bases, in that order; junction bases with no gene match: 14. Per germline, CDR1 SGHRS and CDR2 YFSETQ. The CDR3 DNA follows: TGCGCCAGCAGCCAAACCCCTCCGGGACTAGCGGGAGGGAAAGAGCAGTTCTTC. This translates into CASSQTPPGLAGGKEQFF. Variable domain in full (rest from reference TRBV5-1 and TRBJ2-1): KAGVTQTPRYLIKTRGQQVTLSCSPISGHRSVSWYQQTPGQGLQFLFEYFSETQRNKGNFPGRFSGRQFSNSRSEMNVSTLELGDSALYLCASSQTPPGLAGGKEQFFGPGTRLTVL.

The chain uses TRBV10-3 and TRBJ2-2; 14 bases align to TRBD2. The germline V gene has CDR1 ENHRY and CDR2 SYGVKD. V dropped 5 bases and J dropped 7; count of bases not matched to a gene: 9. The CDR3 extends over 17 amino acids. The DNA of the CDR3 is TGTGCCATCAGTCGGACTAGCGGGGGGAACGGACACGGGGAGCTGTTTTTT. The encoded protein is CAISRTSGGNGHGELFF.

The rearrangement joins TRBV5-4 to TRBJ2-3, with 8 bases matching TRBD1. CDR1 and CDR2 (germline): SGHNT, YYREEE (reference sequence). The CDR3 is made up of 15 amino acids. J lost 6 bases, V lost 2 bases, and 8 bases had no gene match. CDR3 sequence (DNA): TGTGCCAGCAGCTTAGGCAGGGGGCTGGGGGATACGCAGTATTTT. Translating it yields CASSLGRGLGDTQYF.

This chain links TRBV30 with TRBJ1-1; weak D call: TRBD1 (6 bases). This CDR3 has 12 amino acids. The germline CDR1 and CDR2 sequences are GTSNPN and SVGIG (reference sequence). Between the trimmed V and J ends, which lost 5 bases and 4 bases, there was a span of 11 bases. This chain's CDR3 is CAWSGAGTEAFF. CDR3 bases: TGTGCCTGGTCAGGGGCTGGCACTGAAGCTTTCTTT. Full variable domain (outside the CDR3, taken from reference TRBV30 and TRBJ1-1): SQTIHQWPATLVQPVGSPLSLECTVEGTSNPNLYWYRQAAGRGLQLLFYSVGIGQISSEVPQNLSASRPQDRQFILSSKKLLLSDSGFYLCAWSGAGTEAFFGQGTRLTVV.